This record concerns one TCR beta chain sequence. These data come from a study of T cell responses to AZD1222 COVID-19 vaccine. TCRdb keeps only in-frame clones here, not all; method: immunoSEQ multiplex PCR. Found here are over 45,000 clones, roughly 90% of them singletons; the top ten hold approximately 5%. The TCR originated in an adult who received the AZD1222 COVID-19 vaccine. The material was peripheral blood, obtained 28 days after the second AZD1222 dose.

CDR3 nucleotides: TGTGCCAGCAGCTTCGGGACTCAAGAGACCCAGTACTTC. This sequence encodes CASSFGTQETQYF. The chain uses TRBV5-6 and TRBJ2-5; D possibly corresponds to TRBD2 (6 bases). Deletions cut 2 bases from V and 2 bases from J, with 7 bases between. Germline V CDR1 and CDR2: SGHDT, YYEEEE. CDR3 size: 13 residues. Looking up the rest from reference TRBV5-6 and TRBJ2-5 gives the full variable domain: DAGVTQSPTHLIKTRGQQVTLRCSPKSGHDTVSWYQQALGQGPQFIFQYYEEEERQRGNFPDRFSGHQFPNYSSELNVNALLLGDSALYLCASSFGTQETQYFGPGTRLLVL.